Listed below are T cell receptor beta chains from one sample, sequenced in a study of T cell responses to AZD1222 COVID-19 vaccine. Here immunoSEQ multiplex PCR was the method, and the copy in TCRdb shows in-frame clones only, minus some. The sample carries 120,000 to 150,000 clones, about 92% recorded once. The sequencing used peripheral blood, collected on day 0 of AZD1222 vaccination. The origin of the receptors is an adult in good health. CDR3s include the opening cysteine and the closing phenylalanine or tryptophan. A D gene is named only where the DNA matches it firmly. Clone size is stated in some rows and not others, as once, few, many or a class when expanded.

v_call: TRBV7-2
clone_size: -
d_call: TRBD1
j_call: TRBJ1-3
cdr3_nt: TGTGCCAGCAGCTTAGCGCGGCGGCAGGGGGCGAGGAACACCATATATTTT
cdr3_aa: CASSLARRQGARNTIYF

v_call: TRBV29-1
clone_size: -
d_call: -
j_call: TRBJ2-2
cdr3_nt: TGCAGCGTTGACACGGGTAACACCGGGGAGCTGTTTTTT
cdr3_aa: CSVDTGNTGELFF

v_call: TRBV5-8
clone_size: -
d_call: -
j_call: TRBJ1-2
cdr3_nt: TGTGCCAGCAGCCTCCCTAGTATCATCTATGGCTACACCTTC
cdr3_aa: CASSLPSIIYGYTF

v_call: TRBV4-1
clone_size: -
d_call: -
j_call: TRBJ1-4
cdr3_nt: TGCGCCAGCAGCCCCCTGTGGGGCGGCTCGGATGAAAAACTGTTTTTT
cdr3_aa: CASSPLWGGSDEKLFF

v_call: TRBV7-9
clone_size: -
d_call: -
j_call: TRBJ1-2
cdr3_nt: TGTGCCAGCACCCGTTCGGGGGTCTATGGCTACACCTTC
cdr3_aa: CASTRSGVYGYTF

v_call: TRBV29-1
clone_size: -
d_call: TRBD1
j_call: TRBJ1-2
cdr3_nt: TGCAGCTCAGTGAATGACAGGGGATGGGGGTATGGCTACACCTTC
cdr3_aa: CSSVNDRGWGYGYTF

v_call: TRBV4-3
clone_size: -
d_call: -
j_call: TRBJ2-3
cdr3_nt: TGCGCCAGCAGCCAAGAGGGGGGATTGGCAGATACGCAGTATTTT
cdr3_aa: CASSQEGGLADTQYF

v_call: TRBV6-5
clone_size: -
d_call: TRBD1
j_call: TRBJ1-2
cdr3_nt: TGTGCCAGCAGCCAGACAGGGTATGGCTACACCTTC
cdr3_aa: CASSQTGYGYTF

v_call: TRBV10-3
clone_size: -
d_call: -
j_call: TRBJ2-1
cdr3_nt: TGTGCCATCAGCGGGACTTCGAATGAGCAGTTCTTC
cdr3_aa: CAISGTSNEQFF

v_call: TRBV12-3/TRBV12-4
clone_size: -
d_call: -
j_call: TRBJ2-1
cdr3_nt: TGTGCCAGCAGTAGTACTAGCAGCAATGAGCAGTTCTTC
cdr3_aa: CASSSTSSNEQFF

v_call: TRBV29-1
clone_size: -
d_call: TRBD1
j_call: TRBJ2-7
cdr3_nt: TGCAGCGGGGGGACAGAGAGGGACGAGCAGTACTTC
cdr3_aa: CSGGTERDEQYF

v_call: TRBV3-1/TRBV3-2
clone_size: -
d_call: TRBD1
j_call: TRBJ1-4
cdr3_nt: TGTGCCAGCAGCCAAAGGGGGCTGGCTGAAAAACTGTTTTTT
cdr3_aa: CASSQRGLAEKLFF

v_call: TRBV15
clone_size: -
d_call: -
j_call: TRBJ2-7
cdr3_nt: TGTGCCACCAGCCCCGAAAACCTCAACGAGCAGTACTTC
cdr3_aa: CATSPENLNEQYF

v_call: TRBV29-1
clone_size: once
d_call: -
j_call: TRBJ1-1
cdr3_nt: TGCAGCGTTTCAGGGATGATGAACACTGAAGCTTTCTTT
cdr3_aa: CSVSGMMNTEAFF

v_call: TRBV7-2
clone_size: -
d_call: -
j_call: TRBJ2-5
cdr3_nt: TGTGCCAGCAGCTTCAGCGAGGGGGGGCTGCAAGAGACCCAGTACTTC
cdr3_aa: CASSFSEGGLQETQYF

v_call: TRBV5-1
clone_size: -
d_call: TRBD1
j_call: TRBJ1-4
cdr3_nt: TGCGCCAGCAGCCGGGGACAGCTAAATGAAAAACTGTTTTTT
cdr3_aa: CASSRGQLNEKLFF

v_call: TRBV7-9
clone_size: -
d_call: -
j_call: TRBJ1-6
cdr3_nt: TGTGCCAGCAACAAAGGTGACAGCTCCTATAATTCACCCCTCCACTTT
cdr3_aa: CASNKGDSSYNSPLHF

v_call: TRBV4-3
clone_size: few
d_call: -
j_call: TRBJ2-7
cdr3_nt: TGCGCCAGCAGCCAAGTTTACATGGGACGGGTAACCTACGAGCAGTACTTC
cdr3_aa: CASSQVYMGRVTYEQYF

v_call: TRBV19
clone_size: -
d_call: -
j_call: TRBJ2-1
cdr3_nt: TGTGCCAGTAGTACCAACGAGATACAGGGCGGTGAGCAGTTCTTC
cdr3_aa: CASSTNEIQGGEQFF

v_call: TRBV5-1
clone_size: -
d_call: -
j_call: TRBJ2-2
cdr3_nt: TGCGCCAGCAGCTTGGGAGGGCACACCGGGGAGCTGTTTTTT
cdr3_aa: CASSLGGHTGELFF

v_call: TRBV6-5
clone_size: -
d_call: -
j_call: TRBJ2-7
cdr3_nt: TGTGCCAGCAGTTACTCTGTTCCAGGTTCCGAGCAGTACTTC
cdr3_aa: CASSYSVPGSEQYF

v_call: TRBV19
clone_size: few
d_call: -
j_call: TRBJ1-1
cdr3_nt: TGTGCCAGTAGTATTTTTTCGAGGCCGGGGAACACTGAAGCTTTCTTT
cdr3_aa: CASSIFSRPGNTEAFF

v_call: TRBV18
clone_size: -
d_call: -
j_call: TRBJ1-3
cdr3_nt: TGTGCCAGCTCACCCGCCAGGGAAGGAAACACCATATATTTT
cdr3_aa: CASSPAREGNTIYF

v_call: TRBV21-1
clone_size: -
d_call: -
j_call: TRBJ2-7
cdr3_nt: TGTGCCAGCAGCAAAGGCCCCTTCCAACAGGTTAAGGGCTACGAGCAGTACTTC
cdr3_aa: CASSKGPFQQVKGYEQYF

v_call: TRBV6-5
clone_size: -
d_call: TRBD2
j_call: TRBJ2-7
cdr3_nt: TGTGCCAGCAGATTTATAGCGGGAGGTCTCTACGAGCAGTACTTC
cdr3_aa: CASRFIAGGLYEQYF

v_call: TRBV19
clone_size: -
d_call: TRBD1
j_call: TRBJ1-2
cdr3_nt: TGTGCCAGTAGTCTTCGGACAGGGAGAGATGGCTACACCTTC
cdr3_aa: CASSLRTGRDGYTF

v_call: TRBV5-1
clone_size: -
d_call: -
j_call: TRBJ1-1
cdr3_nt: TGCGCCAGCAGCTTGAGTGTGGGCCCTGAACGGACTGAAGCTTTCTTT
cdr3_aa: CASSLSVGPERTEAFF

v_call: TRBV9
clone_size: -
d_call: -
j_call: TRBJ1-1
cdr3_nt: TGTGCCAGCAGCGTAGCGGGGGCTGGTGAAGCTTTCTTT
cdr3_aa: CASSVAGAGEAFF

v_call: TRBV28
clone_size: -
d_call: TRBD2
j_call: TRBJ2-3
cdr3_nt: TGTGCCAGCAGTCCCCGGGGGGGACTGACAGATACGCAGTATTTT
cdr3_aa: CASSPRGGLTDTQYF

v_call: TRBV7-7
clone_size: -
d_call: TRBD2
j_call: TRBJ2-2
cdr3_nt: TGTGCTAGCAGCCCACGACTAGCGGGGGGTCCTACCGGGGAGCTGTTTTTT
cdr3_aa: CASSPRLAGGPTGELFF

v_call: TRBV18
clone_size: once
d_call: TRBD2
j_call: TRBJ2-1
cdr3_nt: TGTGCCAGCTCATCCCTTGCTCGGGGGGACCTAACCTACAATGAGCAGTTCTTC
cdr3_aa: CASSSLARGDLTYNEQFF

v_call: TRBV5-6
clone_size: -
d_call: TRBD2
j_call: TRBJ2-1
cdr3_nt: TGTGCCAGCAGCCCCCCGGGACTAGCGTTTAGCTCCTACAATGAGCAGTTCTTC
cdr3_aa: CASSPPGLAFSSYNEQFF

v_call: TRBV6-2/TRBV6-3
clone_size: -
d_call: -
j_call: TRBJ2-5
cdr3_nt: TGTGCCAGCAGTTACGGGGACTACCAAGAGACCCAGTACTTC
cdr3_aa: CASSYGDYQETQYF

v_call: TRBV7-2
clone_size: -
d_call: -
j_call: TRBJ1-1
cdr3_nt: TGTGCCAGCAGCCCCGTGAGAGAGTTGAGCACTGAAGCTTTCTTT
cdr3_aa: CASSPVRELSTEAFF

v_call: TRBV5-1
clone_size: -
d_call: -
j_call: TRBJ1-5
cdr3_nt: TGCGCCAGCAGCTTGAGGGGGGAGCGAAATCAGCCCCAGCATTTT
cdr3_aa: CASSLRGERNQPQHF

v_call: TRBV27
clone_size: -
d_call: -
j_call: TRBJ2-6
cdr3_nt: TGTGCCAGCAGTTTATCAGGGGCTGGGGCCAACGTCCTGACTTTC
cdr3_aa: CASSLSGAGANVLTF

v_call: TRBV7-2
clone_size: -
d_call: -
j_call: TRBJ2-7
cdr3_nt: TGTGCCAGCAGCCCGACAGGGCGCGGGACGGAGGGGTACTTC
cdr3_aa: CASSPTGRGTEGYF

v_call: TRBV19
clone_size: -
d_call: -
j_call: TRBJ1-1
cdr3_nt: TGTGCCAGTAGTCGTCAGTCGTGGACTGAAGCTTTCTTT
cdr3_aa: CASSRQSWTEAFF

v_call: TRBV7-3
clone_size: -
d_call: TRBD2
j_call: TRBJ2-1
cdr3_nt: TGTGCCAGCAGCTCGGGACTAGCGGGTAACAATGAGCAGTTCTTC
cdr3_aa: CASSSGLAGNNEQFF

v_call: TRBV11-2
clone_size: -
d_call: -
j_call: TRBJ2-3
cdr3_nt: TGTGCCAGCAGCTTAGGGTGGCCAGATACGCAGTATTTT
cdr3_aa: CASSLGWPDTQYF

v_call: TRBV18
clone_size: -
d_call: -
j_call: TRBJ1-3
cdr3_nt: TGTGCCAGCTCTCCCCAAGAGAGCTCTGGAAACACCATATATTTT
cdr3_aa: CASSPQESSGNTIYF

v_call: TRBV5-8
clone_size: -
d_call: TRBD1
j_call: TRBJ2-5
cdr3_nt: TGTGCCAGCAGCTTGGAGGGACAGGGGAGTTGGGAGACCCAGTACTTC
cdr3_aa: CASSLEGQGSWETQYF